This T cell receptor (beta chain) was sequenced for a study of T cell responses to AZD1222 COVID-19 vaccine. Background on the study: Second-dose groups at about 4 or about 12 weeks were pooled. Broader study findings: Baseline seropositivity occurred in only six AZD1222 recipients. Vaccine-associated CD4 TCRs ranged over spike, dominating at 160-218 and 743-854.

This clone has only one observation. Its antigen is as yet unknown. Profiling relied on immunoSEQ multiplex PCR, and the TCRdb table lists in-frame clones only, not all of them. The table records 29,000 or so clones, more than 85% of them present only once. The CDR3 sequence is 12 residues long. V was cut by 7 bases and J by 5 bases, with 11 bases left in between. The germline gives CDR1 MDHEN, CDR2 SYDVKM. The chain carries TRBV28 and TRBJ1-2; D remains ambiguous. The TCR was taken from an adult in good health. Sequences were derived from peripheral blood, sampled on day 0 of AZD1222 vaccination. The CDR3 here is CASTQEKYGYTF. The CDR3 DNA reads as TGTGCCAGCACTCAGGAGAAGTATGGCTACACCTTC.